This T cell receptor beta chain came from a study of cytomegalovirus exposure and HLA in healthy donors. The study, taken as a whole, reports: Cytomegalovirus association was assigned to about 150 TCR beta chains. Subsequent analysis revealed that first-cohort TCR clusters tended to co-occur in the 130 or so validation repertoires.

The table came from immunoSEQ multiplex PCR; TCRdb's copy has only in-frame clones and leaves some out. Of about 250,000 clones in the sample, 87% were seen once. Donors came from a validation cohort of approximately 110 subjects, distinct from the first 666-subject cohort. Comment on this clone: Its antigen is unidentified.

This CDR3 region has 14 residues. Trimming took 3 bases from V and 0 from J, leaving 9 bases between them. Germline assignment: CDR1 SGHRS and CDR2 YFSETQ. The sequencing sample was made of PBMCs. This sequence was found in a man younger than 35 in good health and CMV-seropositive. The chain carries TRBV5-1 and TRBJ1-1, with D maybe TRBD1 (5 bases). CDR3 DNA sequence: TGCGCCAGCAGCTACGACAGCATGAACACTGAAGCTTTCTTT. This codes for CASSYDSMNTEAFF. The full variable domain, its missing parts supplied by reference TRBV5-1 and TRBJ1-1, is KAGVTQTPRYLIKTRGQQVTLSCSPISGHRSVSWYQQTPGQGLQFLFEYFSETQRNKGNFPGRFSGRQFSNSRSEMNVSTLELGDSALYLCASSYDSMNTEAFFGQGTRLTVV.